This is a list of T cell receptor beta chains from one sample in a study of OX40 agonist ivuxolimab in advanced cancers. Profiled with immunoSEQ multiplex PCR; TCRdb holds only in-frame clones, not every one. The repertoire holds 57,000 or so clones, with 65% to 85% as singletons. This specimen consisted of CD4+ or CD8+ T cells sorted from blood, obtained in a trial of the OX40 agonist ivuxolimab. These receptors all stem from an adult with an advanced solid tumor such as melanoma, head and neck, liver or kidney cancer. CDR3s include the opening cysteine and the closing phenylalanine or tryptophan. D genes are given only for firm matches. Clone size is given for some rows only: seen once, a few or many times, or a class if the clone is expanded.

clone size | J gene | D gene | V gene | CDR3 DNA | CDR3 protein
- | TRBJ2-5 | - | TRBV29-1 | TGCAGCGTCGGCCGCTCCCAGGGGACAAAAGAGACCCAGTACTTC | CSVGRSQGTKETQYF
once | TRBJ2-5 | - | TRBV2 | TGTGCCAGTCGGGAAGTACCCTTCCAAGAGACCCAGTACTTC | CASREVPFQETQYF
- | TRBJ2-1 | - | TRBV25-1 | TGTGCCAGCAGGGGCGCGGCCCGGGGGGCCGTAACGTACAATGAGCAGTTCTTC | CASRGAARGAVTYNEQFF
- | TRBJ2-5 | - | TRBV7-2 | TGTGCCAGCAGCCGACAGGGGCGGGGGGAGACCCAGTACTTC | CASSRQGRGETQYF
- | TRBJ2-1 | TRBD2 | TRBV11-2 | TGTGCCAGCAGACCACTTAGCGGGGGGATTCACAATGAGCAGTTCTTC | CASRPLSGGIHNEQFF
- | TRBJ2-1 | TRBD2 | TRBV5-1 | TGCGCCAGCAGCTTGGATCCAGCGGGGAACAATGAGCAGTTCTTC | CASSLDPAGNNEQFF
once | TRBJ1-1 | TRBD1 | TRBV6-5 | TGTGCCAGCAGACACCCAGGGGGGGCCCTCACTGAAGCTTTCTTT | CASRHPGGALTEAFF
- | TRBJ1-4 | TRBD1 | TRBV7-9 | TGTGCCAGCAGCCAAGGGGGACAGGGTGTTGAAAAACTGTTTTTT | CASSQGGQGVEKLFF
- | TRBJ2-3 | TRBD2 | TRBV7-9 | TGTGCCAGCAGCCTAGGGACTAGCGGGAGGATGACAGATACGCAGTATTTT | CASSLGTSGRMTDTQYF
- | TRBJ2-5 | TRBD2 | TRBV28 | TGTGCCAGCCGCGGGAGGCTCCAAGAGACCCAGTACTTC | CASRGRLQETQYF
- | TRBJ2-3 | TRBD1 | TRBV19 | TGTGCCAGTAGTATGACAGGGGGATCAGATACGCAGTATTTT | CASSMTGGSDTQYF
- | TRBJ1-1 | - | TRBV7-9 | TGTGCCAGCAGCTTAGACTCCTCGGGGACTGAAGCTTTCTTT | CASSLDSSGTEAFF
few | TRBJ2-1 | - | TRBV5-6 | TGTGCCAGCAGCTTGGCCTTCAAGGGGAGAGGGGAGCAGTTCTTC | CASSLAFKGRGEQFF
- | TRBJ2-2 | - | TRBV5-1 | TGCGCCAGCAGCTTGGGACAGGTGGCGGACACCGGGGAGCTGTTTTTT | CASSLGQVADTGELFF
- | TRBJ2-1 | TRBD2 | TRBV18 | TGTGCCAGCTCCCTCCGACTAGCGGGAGCGGGGGATTACAATGAGCAGTTCTTC | CASSLRLAGAGDYNEQFF
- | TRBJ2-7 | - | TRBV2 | TGTGCCAGCAGTGAAAGCGGCAAGGGTCAGTACTTC | CASSESGKGQYF
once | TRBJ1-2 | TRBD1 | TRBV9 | TGTGCCAGCAGCGTCAACGTAGGGACAGGGCAGGGCTACACCTTC | CASSVNVGTGQGYTF
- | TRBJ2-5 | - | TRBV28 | TGTGCCAGCAGTTTAGGCAGGGTAGAGACCCAGTACTTC | CASSLGRVETQYF
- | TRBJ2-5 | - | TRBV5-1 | TGCGCCAGCAGTAGAGGAACCCAAGAGACCCAGTACTTC | CASSRGTQETQYF
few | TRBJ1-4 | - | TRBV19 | TGTGCCAGTAGTCAGGGTTGGGATGAAAAACTGTTTTTT | CASSQGWDEKLFF
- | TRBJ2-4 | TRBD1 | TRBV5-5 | TGTGCCAGCAGCGGGACAGGGGGCTCGAACATTCAGTACTTC | CASSGTGGSNIQYF
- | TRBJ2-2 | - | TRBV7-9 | TGTGCCAGCAGCTTCTTCGACAGTCCCACCGGGGAGCTGTTTTTT | CASSFFDSPTGELFF
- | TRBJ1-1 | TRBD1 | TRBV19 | TGTGCCAGTAGTATAGGGACAGGGGTGACCACTGAAGCTTTCTTT | CASSIGTGVTTEAFF
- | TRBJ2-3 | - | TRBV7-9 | TGTGCCAGCAGCTCCCCCACAGATACGCAGTATTTT | CASSSPTDTQYF
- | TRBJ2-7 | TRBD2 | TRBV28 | TGTGCCAGCAGTGATAGCGGGAACCCTCCCGAGCAGTACTTC | CASSDSGNPPEQYF
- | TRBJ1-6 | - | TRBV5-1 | TGCGCCAGCAGCTTGGCCGGCCCCCAAAGCTCCTATAATTCACCCCTCCACTTT | CASSLAGPQSSYNSPLHF
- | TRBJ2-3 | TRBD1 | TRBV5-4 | TGTGCCAGCAGCGGGGGACAGCGCACAGATACGCAGTATTTT | CASSGGQRTDTQYF
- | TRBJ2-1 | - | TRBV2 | TGTGCCAGCGGGACATTGGGGTACAATGAGCAGTTCTTC | CASGTLGYNEQFF
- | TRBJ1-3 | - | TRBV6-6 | TGTGCCAGCAGTTACCACGGGTCCTCTGGAAACACCATATATTTT | CASSYHGSSGNTIYF
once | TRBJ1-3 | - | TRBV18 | TGTGCCAGCTCACCACGGGGAGCCTCTGGAAACACCATATATTTT | CASSPRGASGNTIYF
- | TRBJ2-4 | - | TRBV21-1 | TGTGCCAGCAGCAAACGTAAGCGTGCCATTCAGTACTTC | CASSKRKRAIQYF
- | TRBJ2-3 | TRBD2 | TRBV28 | TGTGCCAGCAGTTTTAGACTAGCGGGAGTAGGAGATACGCAGTATTTT | CASSFRLAGVGDTQYF
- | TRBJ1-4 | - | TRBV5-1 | TGCGCCAGCAGGGCGAGACCCTCAACTAATGAAAAACTGTTTTTT | CASRARPSTNEKLFF
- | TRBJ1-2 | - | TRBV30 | TGTGCCTGGGCCCCCCCGGACACCCGTAACTATGGCTACACCTTC | CAWAPPDTRNYGYTF
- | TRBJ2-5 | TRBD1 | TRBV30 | TGTGCCTGGAGTGGACAGGGGGAGACCCAGTACTTC | CAWSGQGETQYF
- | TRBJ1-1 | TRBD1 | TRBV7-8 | TGTGCCAGCAGCTTAGAGGAGGGGGCGAGCACTGAAGCTTTCTTT | CASSLEEGASTEAFF
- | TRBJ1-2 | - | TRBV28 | TGTGCCAGCAGTTTACTCGTGGGGTCCTATGGCTACACCTTC | CASSLLVGSYGYTF
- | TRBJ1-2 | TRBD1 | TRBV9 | TGTGCCAGCAGCGAAGGGTTGGGGGCAGGGGGCCTCGGCTATGGCTACACCTTC | CASSEGLGAGGLGYGYTF
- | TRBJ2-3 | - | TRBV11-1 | TGTGCCAGCAGCCCTACTAGTGGCGCAGATACGCAGTATTTT | CASSPTSGADTQYF
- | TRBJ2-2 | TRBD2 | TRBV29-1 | TGCAGCGCTGCCACCGGGGGGAGCGGGACCGGGGAGCTGTTTTTT | CSAATGGSGTGELFF
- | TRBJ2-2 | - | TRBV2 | TGTGCCAGCACCCAAGAGAACACCGGGGAGCTGTTTTTT | CASTQENTGELFF
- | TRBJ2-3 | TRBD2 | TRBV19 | TGTGCCAGTAGTATGCTTGCGGGAGTTCTGGGGGATACGCAGTATTTT | CASSMLAGVLGDTQYF
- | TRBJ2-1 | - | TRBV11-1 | TGTGCCAGCAGCTTAAGTGGGAACAATGAGCAGTTCTTC | CASSLSGNNEQFF
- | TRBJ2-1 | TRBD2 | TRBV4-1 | TGCGCCAGCAGCCATACAGGACTAGCGGGAGGGCCATCGGGTTACAATGAGCAGTTCTTC | CASSHTGLAGGPSGYNEQFF
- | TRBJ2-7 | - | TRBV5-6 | TGTGCCAGCAGCTTTCGATTGGCGCCCGGGCAGTACTTC | CASSFRLAPGQYF
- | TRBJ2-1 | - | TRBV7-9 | TGTGCCAGCAGCCCCTTAGGGAGGGGGGAAATTAATGAGCAGTTCTTC | CASSPLGRGEINEQFF
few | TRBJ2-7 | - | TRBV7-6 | TGTGCCAGCAGCCCCTCCTACGGGGGCGGCGCGTACGAGCAGTACTTC | CASSPSYGGGAYEQYF
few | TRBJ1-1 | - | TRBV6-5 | TGTGCCAGCAGTTCGCAGCTAAACACTGAAGCTTTCTTT | CASSSQLNTEAFF
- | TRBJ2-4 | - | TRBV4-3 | TGCGCCAGCAGCCAAGAGGAATGGAACATTCAGTACTTC | CASSQEEWNIQYF
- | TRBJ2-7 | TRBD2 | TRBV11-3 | TGTGCCAGCAGCGCGGGTAGCGGGCCCGGCTCCTACGAGCAGTACTTC | CASSAGSGPGSYEQYF
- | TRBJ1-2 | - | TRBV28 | TGTGCCAGCAGTAAGGGGGGGCCGAGAGGCTACACCTTC | CASSKGGPRGYTF
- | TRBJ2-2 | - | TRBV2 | TGTGCCAGCAGTGAACGTACTATCAACACCGGGGAGCTGTTTTTT | CASSERTINTGELFF
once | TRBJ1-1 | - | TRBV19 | TGTGCCAGTAGACAAGATGGGGCAGTCCGGGCGAACACTGAAGCTTTCTTT | CASRQDGAVRANTEAFF
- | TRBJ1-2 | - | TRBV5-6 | TGTGCCAGCAGCTTGGTTAGCTATGGCTACACCTTC | CASSLVSYGYTF
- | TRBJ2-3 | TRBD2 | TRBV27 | TGTGCCAGCAGTTTATTAGCGGGGGGCCCAATAGATACGCAGTATTTT | CASSLLAGGPIDTQYF